This record covers a single T cell receptor beta chain. Data came from immunoSEQ multiplex PCR; TCRdb stores just in-frame clones and leaves some out. The sample has 120,000 or so clones; about 87% are singletons. Unmatched junction bases numbered 6, after V lost 4 bases and J lost 5 bases. CDR1 and CDR2 (germline): SGHTA, FQGNSA. This CDR3 has 16 amino acids. These data are taken from a study of blood T cell repertoires in COVID-19. Study-wide context: Samples taken during acute and convalescent COVID-19 were collected in the United States, Italy and Spain.

The J gene is TRBJ2-2, the V gene TRBV7-2; 11 nucleotides line up with TRBD2. The sequenced material came from peripheral blood. This TCR came from a woman aged 60 to 75 with acute or convalescent COVID-19. CDR3 region: CASSWLAGGRTGELFF. The CDR3 DNA follows: TGTGCCAGCAGCTGGCTAGCGGGAGGAAGAACCGGGGAGCTGTTTTTT.